Following are 13 T cell receptor beta chains from one sample sequenced in a study of blood T cells in healthy people across ages. For the second PCR, which ran for roughly 6 to 11 cycles, a sample-barcoded 5' primer and a J-beta primer mix were used. TCRdb independently ran MiXCR on the 5' RACE reads; one entry per CDR3 protein. The top ten hold 20% to 25% of the sample, which has around 900,000 distinct CDR3 sequences, about 53% seen once. Material for sequencing was blood. Receptors were obtained from a woman in her fifties or sixties in good health.

This clonotype has only a few counts. The chain joins TRBV11-1 to TRBJ2-6; 8 bases are a match to TRBD2. Germline lookup yields CDR1 SGHAT and CDR2 FQDESV (reference sequence). V gave up 2 bases and J gave up 0 bases; unmatched junction bases: 15. The CDR3 has 21 amino acids. The CDR3 DNA reads TGTGCCAGCAGCTTACTCGGGAGGGCGGTCCCCATACTCTCTGGGGCCAACGTCCTGACTTTC. Translated: CASSLLGRAVPILSGANVLTF.

This clonotype was counted between two and nine times. The chain joins TRBV29-1 to TRBJ1-2; D might be TRBD1 (6 bases). Trimming pared 7 bases from V and 8 bases from J, leaving 14 bases between. The CDR3 runs 11 residues. Germline V gives CDR1 SQVTM, CDR2 ANQGSEA. The CDR3 sequence is CSGDTGRGYTF. Here the CDR3 DNA reads TGCAGCGGGGACACCGGTAGAGGCTACACCTTC.

The V call is TRBV5-1, the J call TRBJ2-4; 10 bases align to TRBD1. The J call could be wrong; TRBJ2-7 is a better fit for the DNA end. CDR1 is SGHRS and CDR2 is YFSETQ in the germline V gene. This CDR3 spans 15 amino acids. CDR3 nucleotides: TGCGCCAGCAGCTTCGGACAGGGGGGGACCTACGAGCAGTACTTC. Its translation is CASSFGQGGTYEQYF.

CDR3 in amino acids: CSARDNFPAVYNEQYF. CDR3 bases: TGCAGTGCTAGAGATAATTTCCCGGCCGTGTACAATGAGCAGTACTTC. This chain joins TRBV20-1 and TRBJ2-1; D gene unclear. Matching the DNA end better, TRBJ2-7 makes the J call doubtful. Germline V lookup: CDR1 DFQATT, CDR2 SNEGSKA (reference sequence). This CDR3 region has 16 residues.

This clonotype was seen a few times. The chain carries TRBV6-6 and TRBJ2-3, with D uncertain. This CDR3 is 16 amino acids long. Germline V gene lookup returns CDR1 MNHNY and CDR2 SVGAGI (reference sequence). The germline V and J ends were trimmed by 3 bases and 2 bases, with 15 bases remaining between them. The CDR3 DNA reads TGTGCCAGCAGTTATGTGTCTACCCGATACACAGATACGCAGTATTTT. This sequence encodes CASSYVSTRYTDTQYF.

This clonotype was observed a few times. The chain uses TRBV13 and TRBJ2-3; 10 nucleotides line up with TRBD1. With V trimmed by 6 bases and J by 3 bases, 12 bases remained unmatched. CDR1 is PRHDT, CDR2 FYEKMQ, per germline (reference sequence). The CDR3 runs 17 residues. Written as DNA, the CDR3 is TGTGCCAGCAGGCGTGACAGGGGGCTTTTAGATACAGATACGCAGTATTTT. It yields the protein CASRRDRGLLDTDTQYF.

This sequence joins TRBV7-9 and TRBJ2-1; 10 bases are shared with TRBD2. CDR1 and CDR2 (germline): SEHNR, FQNEAQ (reference sequence). The CDR3 runs to 14 residues. Trimming removed 8 bases from V and 6 bases from J; junction bases left unmatched: 7. CDR3 in DNA: TGTGCCAGCTCACCGAGCGGGAGGGGCAATGAGCAGTTCTTC. This gives the protein CASSPSGRGNEQFF.

This clonotype was counted a few times. V is TRBV4-1 and J is TRBJ2-7; perhaps D is TRBD1 or TRBD2 (5 bases each). From germline, CDR1 is MGHRA and CDR2 YSYEKL. This CDR3 contains 15 residues. The V and J ends lost 2 bases and 2 bases respectively, with 13 bases between them. The CDR3 sequence: CASSQRGEPTYEQYF. The DNA of the CDR3 is TGCGCCAGCAGCCAAAGGGGAGAGCCGACCTACGAGCAGTACTTC.

Remarks on this clonotype: At one end, the junction sequence differs from germline, possibly due to a read error. This chain joins TRBV20-1 and TRBJ2-7; 7 bases align to TRBD1. The CDR3 runs 14 residues. From germline, CDR1 is DFQATT and CDR2 SNEGSKA (reference sequence). The DNA of the CDR3 is TGCAGTGCTTATGACAGGGTGAGCTCCAACGAGCAGTACTTC. Translating it yields CSAYDRVSSNEQYF.

This clonotype was picked up a small number of times. The rearrangement joins TRBV6-5 to TRBJ2-5; TRBD1 agrees at 8 bases. CDR3 length: 14 amino acids. The germline V gene has CDR1 MNHEY and CDR2 SVGAGI. V lost 5 bases, J lost 11 bases, and 13 bases stayed unmatched. Written as DNA, the CDR3 is TGTGCCAGCAGTATCGGACAGGGTGGTTACGCGCAGTACTTC. Translated, it gives CASSIGQGGYAQYF.

This chain joins TRBV29-1 and TRBJ1-1, with D possibly being TRBD1 (6 bases). Trimming shortened V by 7 bases and J by 1 base, and 13 bases separated the two germline ends. The CDR3 extends over 13 amino acids. Germline assignment: CDR1 SQVTM and CDR2 ANQGSEA. CDR3 loop: CSARKGENTEAFF. Here the CDR3 DNA reads TGCAGCGCCCGCAAGGGGGAGAACACTGAAGCTTTCTTT.

This clonotype was seen a single time. One end of the junction does not line up with germline, which may come from a read error. This chain connects TRBV6-5 to TRBJ2-6; the D gene is possibly TRBD1 (5 bases). The CDR3 runs to 15 residues. The germline gives CDR1 MNHEY, CDR2 SVGAGI. The CDR3 DNA reads as TGTGCCAGCAGATCTCAGGCGTCTGGGGCCAACGTTCTGACTTTC. Encoded protein: CASRSQASGANVLTF.

This chain uses TRBV20-1 with TRBJ2-2; TRBD1 matches at 9 bases. Per germline, CDR1 DFQATT and CDR2 SNEGSKA (reference sequence). This CDR3 spans 15 amino acids. V shed 3 bases, J shed 5 bases, and the junction held 7 bases outside the gene matches. CDR3 in DNA: TGCAGTGCTAGCAAACAGGGGGCCAATACCGGGGAGCTGTTTTTT. It translates to CSASKQGANTGELFF.